This is a list of T cell receptor beta chains from one sample in a study of shared clonotypes between healthy human individuals. TCRdb's table, derived via immunoSEQ multiplex PCR, lists solely in-frame clones and lacks some. The repertoire holds hundreds of thousands of clones, almost 97% seen once, with 0.06% in the top ten. The sample comprised naive CD4+ T cells sorted from blood. These receptors were obtained from a woman aged 25 to 39 in good health. Each CDR3 is given with its conserved first and last residue. The order of the fields is D gene, J gene, clone size, V gene, CDR3 DNA, CDR3 protein. The D gene is left open where the match is weak. Size tells how often a clone was seen (once, few, many) or the class of an expanded clone, and some rows leave it out.

>.|TRBJ1-1|.|TRBV15
TGTGCCACCAGCAGAGTCCGGGTGGGGTACACTGAAGCTTTCTTT
CATSRVRVGYTEAFF
>.|TRBJ2-1|.|TRBV18
TGTGCCAGCTCACCAGTCGACCGGGAGCATGAGCAGTTCTTC
CASSPVDREHEQFF
>TRBD1|TRBJ2-1|.|TRBV29-1
TGCAGCGTCCTTACTTCCGGACAGGTCAACTACAATGAGCAGTTCTTC
CSVLTSGQVNYNEQFF
>.|TRBJ1-5|.|TRBV6-5
TGTGCCAGCGGTCAGCCCCAGCATTTT
CASGQPQHF
>TRBD2|TRBJ2-1|.|TRBV28
TGTGCCAGCAGCCCGAGCGGGAATTGGGTTGCAGGGTTAACCTACAATGAGCAGTTCTTC
CASSPSGNWVAGLTYNEQFF
>TRBD1|TRBJ2-6|.|TRBV18
TGTGCCAGCTCACCTCAGGGGGCGGTCGGCTCTGGGGCCAACGTCCTGACTTTC
CASSPQGAVGSGANVLTF
>TRBD2|TRBJ2-4|.|TRBV6-6
TGTGCCAGCAGTTACTCTAGCGGGATGGACATTCAGTACTTC
CASSYSSGMDIQYF
>TRBD1|TRBJ2-4|.|TRBV7-8
TGTGCCAGCAGCACTCGGACAGGGCTAGCCAAAAACATTCAGTACTTC
CASSTRTGLAKNIQYF
>.|TRBJ2-7|.|TRBV18
TGTGCCAGCTCACCTGGGCAGACCTACGAGCAGTACTTC
CASSPGQTYEQYF
>.|TRBJ1-4|.|TRBV5-4
TGTGCCAGCAGCCGGGGTGGCACTAATGAAAAACTGTTTTTT
CASSRGGTNEKLFF
>TRBD2|TRBJ2-3|.|TRBV19
TGTGCCAGTAGTATAGTCAGTCTAGCGGCAGTCACAGATACGCAGTATTTT
CASSIVSLAAVTDTQYF
>.|TRBJ2-7|.|TRBV6-6
TGTGCCAGCAGTTACGACTACGAGCAGTACTTC
CASSYDYEQYF
>TRBD1|TRBJ1-1|.|TRBV7-9
TGTGCCAGCAGCCAAGCCGGGACAGGTTCCGCTGAAGCTTTCTTT
CASSQAGTGSAEAFF
>.|TRBJ2-1|.|TRBV7-9
TGTGCCAGCACAATTCAGAGCTCCTACAATGAGCAGTTCTTC
CASTIQSSYNEQFF
>TRBD2|TRBJ2-3|once|TRBV5-1
TGCGCCAGCAGCTTGAGTAGCGGGGATACGCAGTATTTT
CASSLSSGDTQYF
>.|TRBJ1-2|.|TRBV2
TGTGCCAGCAGACCGACGGAGTCGCACTATGGCTACACCTTC
CASRPTESHYGYTF
>.|TRBJ2-7|.|TRBV11-2
TGTGCCAGCAGCTTAGAGTACAGCTCACCCTACGAGCAGTACTTC
CASSLEYSSPYEQYF
>TRBD1|TRBJ1-2|.|TRBV7-9
TGTGCCAGCAGCCCCCCCGGACAGGGGGCTAGTGGCTACACCTTC
CASSPPGQGASGYTF
>TRBD2|TRBJ2-5|.|TRBV7-9
TGTGCCAGCAGCTCCGGGACTAGCGGGAGGCCGACCCAGTACTTC
CASSSGTSGRPTQYF
>TRBD2|TRBJ2-5|.|TRBV29-1
TGCAGCGTAGTTGCTAGCGGGAGGTACCAAGAGACCCAGTACTTC
CSVVASGRYQETQYF
>.|TRBJ1-1|.|TRBV5-6
TGTGCCAGCAGCTTTCGGGGAACTGAAGCTTTCTTT
CASSFRGTEAFF
>TRBD2|TRBJ2-7|.|TRBV19
TGTGCCAGTAGTTCGGGACTAGTAGGAGAAAAGCAGTACTTC
CASSSGLVGEKQYF
>TRBD2|TRBJ2-7|.|TRBV11-2
TGTGCCAGCAGCTGGGGGACTAGCGGGAATTCCCTTTACGAGCAGTACTTC
CASSWGTSGNSLYEQYF
>.|TRBJ1-1|.|TRBV15
TGTGCCACCAGCAGAACGGACAGACGTGGTTTCATTTCTGAAGCTTTCTTT
CATSRTDRRGFISEAFF
>TRBD1|TRBJ2-1|once|TRBV5-1
TGCGCCAGCAGCTCCGGGACAGAAGGGTCCAATGAGCAGTTCTTC
CASSSGTEGSNEQFF
>TRBD1|TRBJ2-3|.|TRBV18
TGTGCCAGCTCACCACCGAGGACAGGGCCCCGAGATACGCAGTATTTT
CASSPPRTGPRDTQYF
>.|TRBJ2-6|.|TRBV5-4
TGTGCCAGCAGCTTGGGGGGCAGGGTTCACTCTGGGGCCAACGTCCTGACTTTC
CASSLGGRVHSGANVLTF
>.|TRBJ1-5|once|TRBV19
TGTGCCAGTAGTATAGATGCCGGGGTGCCCCAGCATTTT
CASSIDAGVPQHF
>.|TRBJ2-5|.|TRBV18
TGTGCCAGCTCACCAACTTACCGGGACATCCCAACAAAGACCCAGTACTTC
CASSPTYRDIPTKTQYF
>TRBD2|TRBJ2-7|.|TRBV11-2
TGTGCCAGCAGCCCCACCGGGACTAGCTCCTACGAGCAGTACTTC
CASSPTGTSSYEQYF
>.|TRBJ2-2|.|TRBV7-2
TGTGCCAGCAGCTTAGGTCCCAACACCGGGGAGCTGCTTTTT
CASSLGPNTGELLF
>.|TRBJ1-1|.|TRBV6-6
TGTGCCAGCCCCGAACGACAAACTGAAGCTTTCTTT
CASPERQTEAFF
>.|TRBJ2-7|.|TRBV27
TGTGCCAGCAGCACGGGACTGCATAGCTCCTACGAGCAGTACTTC
CASSTGLHSSYEQYF
>.|TRBJ2-2|.|TRBV25-1
TGTGCCAGCAGTGAATCTAAGGGGACTCCGAACACCGGGGAGCTGTTTTTT
CASSESKGTPNTGELFF
>TRBD1|TRBJ1-1|.|TRBV19
TGTGCCAGTAGTTCCTGGACAGGGACGATTATTCCTGAAGCTTTCTTT
CASSSWTGTIIPEAFF
>.|TRBJ1-6|.|TRBV4-1
TGCGCCAGCAGCCTTCTAGGGGGACCCTATAATTCACCCCTCCACTTT
CASSLLGGPYNSPLHF
>TRBD2|TRBJ2-7|.|TRBV7-8
TGTGCCAGCAGCTTAGTATGTCTAGCGGGCTACTTAAGCTGCGAGCAGTACTTC
CASSLVCLAGYLSCEQYF
>.|TRBJ1-4|.|TRBV19
TGTGCCAGTAGGAGAAGCGAGGGAAGCTGGGAAAAACTGTTTTTT
CASRRSEGSWEKLFF
>.|TRBJ2-3|.|TRBV29-1
TGCAGCGTAACCGGGACAACTAGCACAGATACGCAGTATTTT
CSVTGTTSTDTQYF
>.|TRBJ2-7|.|TRBV2
TGTGCCAGCAGTGACCTAGCCGCGGCAACCTACGAGCAGTACTTC
CASSDLAAATYEQYF
>.|TRBJ1-4|.|TRBV28
TGTGCCAGCAGTTCAAATGGTCGGTCAGCTAATGAAAAACTGTTTTTT
CASSSNGRSANEKLFF
>.|TRBJ2-7|.|TRBV5-4
TGTGCCAGCAGCTTGGTGGGGAGCCTCGACGAGCAGTACTTC
CASSLVGSLDEQYF